The 18 T cell receptor beta chains given below trace back to one sample, sequenced in a study of OX40 agonist ivuxolimab in advanced cancers. Repertoires were generated with immunoSEQ multiplex PCR, while TCRdb's copy carries only in-frame clones and drops some. The data show more than 9,500 clones, around 81% seen once. The input for sequencing was CD4+ or CD8+ T cells sorted from blood, taken in a trial of the OX40 agonist ivuxolimab. The source is an adult with an advanced solid tumor such as melanoma, head and neck, liver or kidney cancer.

This clone has only one observation. This chain's CDR3 is CASSMGKSYNEQFF. The CDR3 nucleotides read TGTGCCAGTAGTATGGGGAAGTCCTACAATGAGCAGTTCTTC. V and J are TRBV19 and TRBJ2-1; no clear D gene. Germline values: CDR1 LNHDA, CDR2 SQIVND (reference sequence). This CDR3 comprises 14 residues. The V end lost 3 bases, the J end lost 1 base, and 7 bases lay between the germline ends.

Here the CDR3 reads CASSQVKGRGTEAFF. In nucleotides, the CDR3 is TGCGCCAGCAGCCAAGTCAAGGGTCGGGGGACTGAAGCTTTCTTT. The J gene is TRBJ1-1, the V gene TRBV4-1; D possibly corresponds to TRBD1 (5 bases). Germline CDR1 is MGHRA and CDR2 is YSYEKL. V was shortened by 1 base and J by 5 bases, with 14 bases between the two germline ends. The CDR3 spans 15 residues.

The V call is TRBV4-1, the J call TRBJ2-7; D call uncertain. The CDR3 has 13 residues. Per the germline V gene, CDR1 is MGHRA and CDR2 is YSYEKL. Trimming took off 0 bases at V and 2 bases at J, with 5 bases between the two ends. Written as DNA, the CDR3 is TGCGCCAGCAGCCAAGATGGGGCCTACGAGCAGTACTTC. Encoded protein: CASSQDGAYEQYF.

With regard to this clone: The germline gene is not matched at one end of the junction; a read error may be the cause. The sample carries other DNA sequences with the same CDR3. The chain joins TRBV9 to TRBJ1-2, with D tentatively TRBD1 (5 bases). The CDR3 is 16 amino acids. Germline values: CDR1 SGDLS, CDR2 YYNGEE. In DNA form, the CDR3 reads TGCGCCAGCAGCGTAAACAGCGGGGGAACCTCTCATGGCTACACCTTC. This sequence encodes CASSVNSGGTSHGYTF.

CDR3 protein: CASSPGQGYNEQFF. The CDR3 DNA reads as TGTGCCAGTAGTCCTGGACAGGGTTACAATGAGCAGTTCTTC. The V call is TRBV19, the J call TRBJ2-1, with TRBD1 matching over 8 bases. The V gene's germline CDR1 is LNHDA and CDR2 SQIVND (reference sequence). The J segment lost 4 bases and the V segment lost 5 bases, leaving 4 bases of the junction unmatched. The CDR3 has 14 amino acids.

The J gene is TRBJ2-7, the V gene TRBV9; D is ambiguous. This CDR3 region has 16 residues. The V gene's germline CDR1 is SGDLS and CDR2 YYNGEE. Trimming took 0 bases from V and 7 from J, leaving 20 bases between them. Here the CDR3 DNA reads TGTGCCAGCAGCGTAGGAACGGGTACGAGGTCATGGGAGCAGTACTTC. Translated, it gives CASSVGTGTRSWEQYF.

In regard to this clone: The junction does not match germline at one end; this may be a read error. The chain carries TRBV19 and TRBJ2-2, with a weak D call TRBD2 (6 bases). CDR3 length: 12 amino acids. CDR1 and CDR2 from the germline V gene are LNHDA and SQIVND (reference sequence). CDR3 amino acids: CASSPGDGGLFF. The CDR3 DNA follows: TGTGCCAGTAGTCCCGGGGACGGGGGGCTGTTTTTT.

The rearrangement links TRBV18 to TRBJ2-6; the D gene is possibly TRBD1 (5 bases). This CDR3 region has 15 residues. V lost 3 bases and J 1 base, leaving 7 bases between the germline ends. Germline V gene sequence: CDR1 KGHSH, CDR2 LQKENI. CDR3 coding DNA: TGTGCCAGCTCACCTAGGGGATCTGGGGCCAACGTCCTGACTTTC. Protein product: CASSPRGSGANVLTF. Looking up the rest from reference TRBV18 and TRBJ2-6 gives the full variable domain: NAGVMQNPRHLVRRRGQEARLRCSPMKGHSHVYWYRQLPEEGLKFMVYLQKENIIDESGMPKERFSAEFPKEGPSILRIQQVVRGDSAAYFCASSPRGSGANVLTFGAGSRLTVL.

The V call is TRBV9, the J call TRBJ2-1; the match to TRBD2 covers 14 bases. Germline loops: CDR1 SGDLS, CDR2 YYNGEE. This CDR3 is built from 15 residues. The V and J ends lost 5 bases and 5 bases, in that order; junction bases with no gene match: 3. CDR3 in amino acids: CASSQGLAGDNEQFF. CDR3 DNA sequence: TGTGCCAGCAGTCAGGGACTAGCGGGGGACAATGAGCAGTTCTTC.

This chain uses TRBV19 with TRBJ1-1, with TRBD1 identical over 7 bases. The V and J ends lost 6 bases and 1 base, in that order; junction bases with no gene match: 5. This CDR3 is built from 14 residues. Germline CDR1 reads LNHDA; CDR2 reads SQIVND (reference sequence). This CDR3 is CASRHRGGNTEAFF. In DNA form, the CDR3 reads TGTGCCAGTAGACACAGGGGCGGGAACACTGAAGCTTTCTTT.

The chain links TRBV9 to TRBJ2-1, with 10 bases fitting TRBD2. The CDR3 is 19 amino acids. Germline CDR1 is SGDLS and CDR2 is YYNGEE. V was pared by 0 bases and J by 0 bases, with 9 bases of the junction left unmatched. The CDR3: CASSVAQAGGLGSYNEQFF. The CDR3, as DNA: TGTGCCAGCAGCGTAGCTCAAGCGGGGGGGCTCGGCTCCTACAATGAGCAGTTCTTC.

V gene TRBV2 combines with J gene TRBJ2-1; 8 bases match TRBD2. Losses at the gene ends were 10 bases for V and 4 bases for J; bases not matched to a gene: 15. This CDR3 region has 16 residues. Germline CDR1 reads SNHLY; CDR2 reads FYNNEI. The chain's CDR3 is CANRLSETSEYNEQFF. The CDR3 bases are TGTGCCAACAGATTGTCTGAGACTAGCGAGTACAATGAGCAGTTCTTC.

The chain joins TRBV27 to TRBJ2-1, with 11 bases lining up with TRBD2. In germline, CDR1 is MNHEY, CDR2 SMNVEV (reference sequence). The CDR3 consists of 16 residues. V lost 5 bases and J lost 3; bases outside the gene matches: 6. CDR3 nucleotide sequence: TGTGCCAGCAGTCCATCTAGCGGGAGGATCTACAATGAGCAGTTCTTC. Its translation is CASSPSSGRIYNEQFF.

V usage is TRBV27 and J usage is TRBJ2-5, with unresolved D. Judging by the DNA end, TRBJ2-7 fits better; the J call may be wrong. The CDR3 runs 12 residues. Germline V CDR1 and CDR2: MNHEY, SMNVEV (reference sequence). The CDR3 here is CASSTDSYEQYF. CDR3 in DNA: TGTGCCAGCTCGACTGACTCCTACGAGCAGTACTTC.

This clone rates as medium-sized. The chain has TRBV7-9 and TRBJ2-1; TRBD1 matches at 7 bases. Per germline, CDR1 SEHNR and CDR2 FQNEAQ (reference sequence). The CDR3 has 15 amino acids. V dropped 2 bases and J dropped 5; count of bases not matched to a gene: 6. Here the CDR3 reads CASSLPKQGNNEQFF. CDR3 nucleotide sequence: TGTGCCAGCAGCTTACCCAAACAGGGGAACAATGAGCAGTTCTTC.

The chain has TRBV5-2 and TRBJ2-5; TRBD2, the table's D call, lacks a check against the DNA. TRBV5-2 is labeled a pseudogene. CDR3 length equals 14 residues. The CDR3 nucleotides read TGTGCCAGCAGCTTAGCCCTTGAGCAAGAGACCCAGTACTTC. Translated: CASSLALEQETQYF.

The chain carries TRBV7-7 and TRBJ2-1; TRBD2 matches 10 bases. V dropped 2 bases and J dropped 1; count of bases not matched to a gene: 5. This CDR3 contains 17 residues. CDR1 and CDR2 from the germline V gene are SSHAT and FNYEAQ (reference sequence). CDR3 amino acids: CASSLSSGRESYNEQFF. The DNA for the CDR3 is TGTGCCAGCAGCTTATCTAGCGGGAGAGAATCCTACAATGAGCAGTTCTTC.

The rearrangement joins TRBV4-1 to TRBJ1-5; 9 bases are a match to TRBD1. This CDR3 contains 16 residues. The germline CDR1 and CDR2 sequences are MGHRA and YSYEKL. The J segment lost 2 bases and the V segment lost 0 bases, leaving 2 bases of the junction unmatched. As DNA, the CDR3 is TGCGCCAGCAGCCAAGATTGGGACAGGGGCAATCAGCCCCAGCATTTT. It codes for CASSQDWDRGNQPQHF.